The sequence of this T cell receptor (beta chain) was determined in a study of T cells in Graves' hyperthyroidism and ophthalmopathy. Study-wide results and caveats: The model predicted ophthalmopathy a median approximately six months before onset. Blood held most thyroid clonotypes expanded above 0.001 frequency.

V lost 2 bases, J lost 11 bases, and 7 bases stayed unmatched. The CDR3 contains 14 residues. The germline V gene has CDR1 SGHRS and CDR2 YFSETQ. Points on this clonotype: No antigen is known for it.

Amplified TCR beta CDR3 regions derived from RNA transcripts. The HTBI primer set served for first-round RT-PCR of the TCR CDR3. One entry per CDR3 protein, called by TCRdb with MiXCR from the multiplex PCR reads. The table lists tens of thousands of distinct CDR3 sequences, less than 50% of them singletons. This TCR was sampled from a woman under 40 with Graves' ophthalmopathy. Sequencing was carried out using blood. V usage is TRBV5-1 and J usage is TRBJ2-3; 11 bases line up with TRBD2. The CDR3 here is CASSFSGRGNEQYF. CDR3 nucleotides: TGCGCCAGCAGCTTTAGCGGGAGGGGTAATGAGCAGTATTTT.